This T cell receptor (beta chain) was sequenced during a study of cytomegalovirus exposure and HLA in healthy donors. Study details: Some 180 million T cells yielded 90 million to 130 million unique TCR beta sequences in earlier analysis.

Overall study results and limits: Later analysis demonstrated an association between a missense DCLRE1C variant and TCR beta V- and J-gene trimming. Researchers counted some 150 TCR beta chains as cytomegalovirus-associated.

The PCR ran on 60 Vbeta and 13 Jbeta primers. Produced via immunoSEQ multiplex PCR; TCRdb's table is partial and in-frame only. Here the sample spans roughly 100,000 clones, 10% to 15% being singletons. This clone was counted a few times. Its antigen remains unknown. This sequence was found in a man aged 40-49 years in good health and CMV-seropositive. Sequencing was carried out using PBMCs.

CDR3 sequence reads: CASSLSRTGGDSYEQYF. In nucleotides, the CDR3 is TGTGCCAGCAGTTTATCGAGGACAGGGGGCGATTCCTACGAGCAGTACTTC. J is TRBJ2-7 and V is TRBV27; TRBD1 agrees at 11 bases. The CDR3 is 17 amino acids. The V gene end was trimmed by 0 bases and the J gene end by 1 base; junction bases not matched to a gene: 5. Germline CDR1 and CDR2: MNHEY and SMNVEV (reference sequence).